The T cell receptor beta chain described here comes from a study of Graves' ophthalmopathy and Graves' hyperthyroidism (dated by TCRdb to the late 2010s). About the study as a whole: Peripheral blood was collected at initial diagnosis, prior to any treatment. To tell Graves' ophthalmopathy apart from Graves' hyperthyroidism, and to predict which patients would progress to ophthalmopathy, the study relied on TCR beta repertoire signatures. In total, 135 blood samples were TCR-sequenced: fewer than 50 ophthalmopathy, some 72 hyperthyroidism and approximately 17 hyperthyroidism-to-ophthalmopathy patients. To explore V-J signatures that separate ophthalmopathy from hyperthyroidism, a discovery set of approximately 100 patients was enrolled, consisting of about 41 with ophthalmopathy and roughly 57 with stable hyperthyroidism. An independent validation cohort comprised around 20 hyperthyroidism patients and around 16 patients who later progressed from hyperthyroidism to ophthalmopathy. T-cell repertoires of thyroid tissue and blood were compared in 5 or 6 hyperthyroidism patients. Following sample collection, hyperthyroidism patients were given methimazole at a starting dose of 30 mg daily, and ophthalmopathy patients were given high-dose intravenous methylprednisolone. The 95 to 100 discovery patients were randomly divided into training and test sets at a 7:3 ratio. General findings and caveats noted by the study authors: In validation, the model predicted ophthalmopathy progression with more than 55% sensitivity and roughly 78% specificity; more than ten predicted patients were CT-confirmed with GO in a median of around 6 months. No statistical method was used to predetermine the sample size, and group allocation was not hidden from the investigators. Most of the expanded thyroid clonotypes with a frequency above 0.001 were also detected in blood, and it was suggested that the thyroid immune response may be reflected by blood repertoires. In cross-validation, the 13-signature model distinguished ophthalmopathy from stable hyperthyroidism with almost 90% sensitivity and about 84% specificity, and in the test set the corresponding values were approximately 80% and 68%.

TCR beta CDR3 regions were amplified from RNA transcripts for repertoire sequencing. HTBI primers and the Qiagen OneStep RT-PCR kit were used in a first-round RT-PCR, which was followed by a second-round multiplex PCR, size selection and purification. The libraries underwent paired-end sequencing with 100 bp reads on an Illumina HiSeq2000. The original pipeline was this. SOAPnuke was used for read processing, and reads with adapters, uncalled bases, a mean Phred below 15, or no exact constant-primer or identifier match were discarded. COPE v1.2.5 was used to merge high-quality paired reads. Each unique nucleotide sequence was defined as a clonotype, and clonotypes were aligned to IMGT TRB V, D and J references with MiTCR v1.1. The analysis was limited to V-J combinations with a frequency above 0.0001, which together covered over 99% of the repertoires. For each V-J combination, a TCR clonal expansion and chaos score was defined as the ratio of F50 clonal expansion to chaos observed in the TCRdist matrix. Welch's t-statistics and random forest were used to reduce the features to about a dozen V-J combinations, which were then used as input to a naive Bayes classifier. Thyroid-blood repertoire similarity was quantified with the Morisita-Horn index. TCRdb's own reprocessing of the public reads used fastp at Q25 and MiXCR and kept productive beta chains. One record per CDR3 amino acid sequence lists the most common genes and DNA. TCRdb, not the authors, supplied the V and J calls. This sample is represented by some 520,000 distinct CDR3 sequences; around 14% of them were singletons. Clones ranked in the top ten supply 8% to 10% of the sample.

Patients with ophthalmopathy had moderately to severely active disease, with a Clinical Activity Score of 3 or more, a NOSPECS grade of 4 or more, and a disease duration of less than 3 months. Patients with other autoimmune diseases, uncontrolled infections, pregnancy or lactation were excluded. Diagnosis was based on clinical symptoms, serum thyroxine, TRAb, thyroid ultrasound and orbital computed tomography. Using Ficoll-Paque density gradient centrifugation, PBMCs were isolated from 10 ml of fresh peripheral blood. Total RNA was extracted using Trizol reagent, and RNA quality was checked on an Agilent 2100 Bioanalyzer. The sample holds many counts of this clonotype. There is no known antigen for this receptor. The record has no base qualities; no much larger clone is one base away. Sequences MNHNS (CDR1) and SASEGT (CDR2) are obtained from the germline V gene. V and J are truncated by 3 bases and 8 bases respectively, leaving an intervening sequence of 16 bases. The CDR3 has 14 amino acids, counting the end cysteine and phenylalanine. Of all the DNA, just the CDR3 is kept, 42 bases in frame from base 1.

Sequencing used blood. The source is a woman in her 30s with Graves' ophthalmopathy. Donor details come from another sample of the same person, matched by shared clones. The rearranged chain carries TRBV6-1 and TRBJ1-2; a tentative D match to TRBD1 spans 5 bases. CDR3 loop: CASSDRGPGNGYTF. The base sequence is TGTGCCAGCAGTGATCGGGGCCCGGGGAACGGCTACACCTTC.